The 18 T cell receptor beta chains in this list originate from one sample, sequenced in a study of shared T cell receptors in the human thymus. TCRdb's table, derived via immunoSEQ multiplex PCR, lists solely in-frame clones and lacks some. The sample records 700,000 or so clones, 70% to 90% being singletons. The sample also formed part of further work on human thymus T cells.

The sequencing input was thymocytes. The receptor source for this set is a girl under two years old with a congenital heart defect.

V is TRBV28 and J is TRBJ2-3; 9 bases line up with TRBD2. J gave up 6 bases and V 4 bases, and 8 bases lay outside the gene matches. CDR1 and CDR2 from the germline V gene are MDHEN and SYDVKM. There are 15 residues in the CDR3. Here the CDR3 DNA reads TGTGCCAGCAGTTCGATAGCGGGGGCTCGGGATACGCAGTATTTT. This gives the protein CASSSIAGARDTQYF. Together with reference TRBV28 and TRBJ2-3, the CDR3 gives the full variable domain: DVKVTQSSRYLVKRTGEKVFLECVQDMDHENMFWYRQDPGLGLRLIYFSYDVKMKEKGDIPEGYSVSREKKERFSLILESASTNQTSMYLCASSSIAGARDTQYFGPGTRLTVL.

CDR3 region: CSVEVVQPLAGIYEQYF. The DNA of the CDR3 is TGCAGCGTTGAAGTGGTGCAGCCGTTGGCAGGGATCTACGAGCAGTACTTC. The V call is TRBV29-1, the J call TRBJ2-7; perhaps TRBD1 as D (5 bases). This CDR3 is 17 amino acids long. CDR1 and CDR2 (germline): SQVTM, ANQGSEA. V was shortened by 1 base and J by 3 bases, with 22 bases between the two germline ends.

In its sample, this clone was seen a few times. V is TRBV28 and J is TRBJ1-3; D unclear. CDR3 length: 14 residues. CDR1 is MDHEN, CDR2 SYDVKM, per germline. V lost 6 bases and J 0 bases, leaving 9 bases between the germline ends. The CDR3 spells CASSIQLSGNTIYF. CDR3 coding DNA: TGTGCCAGCAGCATACAGCTCTCTGGAAACACCATATATTTT.

The chain uses TRBV4-2 and TRBJ1-1, with 7 bases identical to TRBD1. Germline CDR1 LGHNA, CDR2 YNFKEQ. The CDR3 contains 16 residues. With 2 bases clipped from V and 2 bases from J, the junction kept 8 bases outside the gene matches. The CDR3 region is CASSQRRQGINTEAFF. CDR3 nucleotides: TGTGCCAGCAGCCAAAGACGACAGGGTATAAACACTGAAGCTTTCTTT.

The CDR3 sequence is CASNGNQGAANYGYTF. The CDR3 DNA reads as TGTGCCAGTAATGGAAACCAGGGGGCGGCTAACTATGGCTACACCTTC. The V call is TRBV19, the J call TRBJ1-2; 8 bases match TRBD1. With V trimmed by 7 bases and J by 0 bases, 10 bases remained unmatched. The CDR3 is 16 amino acids. Germline V gene lookup returns CDR1 LNHDA and CDR2 SQIVND (reference sequence).

A few counts support this clone. The rearrangement links TRBV9 to TRBJ2-1, with a weak D call TRBD1 (6 bases). Looked up from germline, CDR1 is SGDLS and CDR2 is YYNGEE. This CDR3 has 16 residues. V lost 2 bases and J lost 3, with 15 bases in between. CDR3 loop: CASSVRDIKDYNEQFF. CDR3 sequence (DNA): TGTGCCAGCAGCGTCCGGGACATAAAAGACTACAATGAGCAGTTCTTC.

V is TRBV7-9 and J is TRBJ1-1, with D tentatively TRBD1 (5 bases). Germline loops: CDR1 SEHNR, CDR2 FQNEAQ (reference sequence). V was pared by 0 bases and J by 1 base, with 12 bases between. The CDR3 consists of 16 residues. CDR3 sequence reads: CASSLAWAGSNTEAFF. The CDR3 DNA reads as TGTGCCAGCAGCTTAGCATGGGCAGGGTCGAACACTGAAGCTTTCTTT.

The chain employs TRBV6-5 and TRBJ1-5; D remains ambiguous. Germline CDR1 is MNHEY and CDR2 is SVGAGI. The CDR3 is 15 residues long. Trimming took 5 bases from V and 5 from J, leaving 16 bases between them. CDR3 nucleotides: TGTGCCAGCAGTGTGGTAGCGGGGAGGGATCAGCCCCAGCATTTT. Protein: CASSVVAGRDQPQHF.

The V call is TRBV29-1, the J call TRBJ1-2; 7 nucleotides match TRBD1. This CDR3 spans 16 amino acids. The germline CDR1 and CDR2 sequences are SQVTM and ANQGSEA. J gave up 5 bases and V 6 bases, and 18 bases lay outside the gene matches. The DNA of the CDR3 is TGCAGCGTGGAGGCCGTGTGGAGGGGGCCGCGGTATGGCTACACCTTC. It is translated as CSVEAVWRGPRYGYTF. Based on the CDR3 plus reference TRBV29-1 and TRBJ1-2, the full variable domain is SAVISQKPSRDICQRGTSLTIQCQVDSQVTMMFWYRQQPGQSLTLIATANQGSEATYESGFVIDKFPISRPNLTFSTLTVSNMSPEDSSIYLCSVEAVWRGPRYGYTFGSGTRLTVV.

The CDR3 nucleotides are TGCGCCAGCAGCTGGGACAGGGCTAATGAAAAACTGTTTTTT. It codes for CASSWDRANEKLFF. The chain has TRBV5-1 and TRBJ1-4; 9 bases are a match to TRBD1. J gave up 3 bases and V 3 bases, and 0 bases lay outside the gene matches. The CDR3 is made up of 14 amino acids. CDR1 SGHRS and CDR2 YFSETQ come from the germline V gene.

The chain recombines TRBV14 with TRBJ1-1, with D unclear. Germline CDR1 is SGHDN and CDR2 is FVKESK. CDR3 size: 18 residues. Trimming left V 0 bases short and J 1 base short, with 18 bases between. CDR3 sequence reads: CASSQDLGHHPPNTEAFF. In DNA form, the CDR3 reads TGTGCCAGCAGCCAAGATCTAGGTCATCACCCCCCGAACACTGAAGCTTTCTTT. The variable domain in full, with the rest retrieved from reference TRBV14 and TRBJ1-1, is EAGVTQFPSHSVIEKGQTVTLRCDPISGHDNLYWYRRVMGKEIKFLLHFVKESKQDESGMPNNRFLAERTGGTYSTLKVQPAELEDSGVYFCASSQDLGHHPPNTEAFFGQGTRLTVV.

This clone was found a few times. This chain connects TRBV2 to TRBJ1-5, with 7 bases matching TRBD1. The CDR3 is 17 residues long. The V gene end was trimmed by 6 bases and the J gene end by 1 base; junction bases not matched to a gene: 12. Germline CDR1 is SNHLY and CDR2 is FYNNEI. DNA for the CDR3: TGTGCCAGCAGCCAAGCCCCGGGACAGAAAAGCAATCAGCCCCAGCATTTT. It specifies CASSQAPGQKSNQPQHF.

V usage is TRBV11-2 and J usage is TRBJ2-5; 8 bases agree with TRBD2. From germline, CDR1 is SGHAT and CDR2 FQNNGV. Unmatched junction bases numbered 8, after V lost 0 bases and J lost 2 bases. This CDR3 contains 17 residues. CDR3 bases: TGTGCCAGCAGCTTAGATCGGGCGGGGGGCCCACAAGAGACCCAGTACTTC. This sequence encodes CASSLDRAGGPQETQYF.

In the case of this clone: At one end, the junction sequence differs from germline, possibly due to a read error. The gene calls are TRBV6-1 and TRBJ2-7; the D gene is possibly TRBD1 (6 bases). CDR1 is MNHNS, CDR2 SASEGT, per germline. The CDR3 runs 17 residues. CDR3 bases: TGTGCCAGCAGGGAAGACAGGCTCGCTATCCCAACTATTGGGCAGTACTTC. Protein product: CASREDRLAIPTIGQYF.

The V gene is TRBV5-6, the J gene TRBJ1-1; D gene unclear. V shed 2 bases and J shed 0 bases, with 11 bases lying between them. The germline V gene has CDR1 SGHDT and CDR2 YYEEEE. The CDR3 totals 15 residues. CDR3: CASSFDTFMNTEAFF. In DNA, the CDR3 is TGTGCCAGCAGCTTTGACACGTTCATGAACACTGAAGCTTTCTTT.

The chain carries TRBV6-1 and TRBJ1-1, with 8 bases matching TRBD1. The CDR3 has 14 amino acids. Per germline, CDR1 MNHNS and CDR2 SASEGT. With V trimmed by 2 bases and J by 7 bases, 6 bases remained unmatched. The DNA of the CDR3 is TGTGCCAGCAGTGAAAGAATGGGACAGGTTGAAGCTTTCTTT. Translating gives CASSERMGQVEAFF.

The chain carries TRBV7-9 and TRBJ1-1; D might be TRBD1 (5 bases). V gave up 3 bases and J gave up 6 bases, with 11 bases separating them. Germline V lookup: CDR1 SEHNR, CDR2 FQNEAQ (reference sequence). The CDR3 sequence is 13 residues long. This chain's CDR3 is CASSFSGISEAFF. The CDR3 DNA reads TGTGCCAGCAGCTTTTCAGGGATCTCTGAAGCTTTCTTT.

The V and J genes are TRBV20-1 and TRBJ1-1, with D uncertain. Trimming stripped 2 bases from V and 4 bases from J, with 5 bases between. CDR1 and CDR2 (germline): DFQATT, SNEGSKA (reference sequence). The CDR3 is made up of 11 amino acids. The CDR3: CSARLFTEAFF. CDR3 coding DNA: TGCAGTGCTAGACTCTTCACTGAAGCTTTCTTT.